What follows is one T cell receptor beta chain and its context. Profiling relied on immunoSEQ multiplex PCR, and the TCRdb table lists in-frame clones only, not all of them. Of roughly 180,000 clones listed, 83% are singletons. The sample originates from a study of blood T cell repertoires in COVID-19. The CDR3 is 15 residues long. The V and J ends lost 3 bases and 0 bases, in that order; junction bases with no gene match: 2. Germline values: CDR1 SEHNR, CDR2 FQNEAQ (reference sequence). The chain recombines TRBV7-9 with TRBJ1-5; 7 bases fit TRBD1. Sequenced sample: PBMCs or T cells enriched from blood (not recorded which). The source of this sequence is a woman aged 45-60 years in a cohort exposed to, infected with or recovered from COVID-19 (not recorded which). Here the CDR3 reads CASSLGQHSNQPQHF. In DNA, the CDR3 is TGTGCCAGCAGCTTGGGACAGCATAGCAATCAGCCCCAGCATTTT.